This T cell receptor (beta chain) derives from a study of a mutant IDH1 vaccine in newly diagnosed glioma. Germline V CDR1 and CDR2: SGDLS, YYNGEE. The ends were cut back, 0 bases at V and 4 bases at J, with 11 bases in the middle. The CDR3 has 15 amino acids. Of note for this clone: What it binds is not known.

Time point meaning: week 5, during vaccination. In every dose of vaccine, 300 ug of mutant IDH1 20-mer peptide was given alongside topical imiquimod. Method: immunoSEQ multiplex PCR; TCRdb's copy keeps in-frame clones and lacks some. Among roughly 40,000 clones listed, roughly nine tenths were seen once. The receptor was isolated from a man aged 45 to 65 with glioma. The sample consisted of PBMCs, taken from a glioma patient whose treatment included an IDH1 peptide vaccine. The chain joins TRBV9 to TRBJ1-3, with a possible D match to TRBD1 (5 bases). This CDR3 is CASSVVGTDGNTIYF. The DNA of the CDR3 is TGTGCCAGCAGCGTAGTAGGGACCGACGGAAACACCATATATTTT. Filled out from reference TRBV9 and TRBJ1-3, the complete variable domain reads DSGVTQTPKHLITATGQRVTLRCSPRSGDLSVYWYQQSLDQGLQFLIQYYNGEERAKGNILERFSAQQFPDLHSELNLSSLELGDSALYFCASSVVGTDGNTIYFGEGSWLTVV.